These T cell receptor beta chains were read from a single sample in a study of T cell responses to AZD1222 COVID-19 vaccine. Repertoires were generated with immunoSEQ multiplex PCR, while TCRdb's copy carries only in-frame clones and drops some. The sample consists of more than 150,000 clones, around 90% of them appearing once. This specimen consisted of peripheral blood, obtained on day 0 of AZD1222 vaccination. Receptors were obtained from an adult in good health. The CDR3 runs from the conserved cysteine through the conserved F or W. Fields, in order: J gene, D gene, clone size, V gene, CDR3 protein, CDR3 DNA. A D gene is named only where the DNA matches it firmly. For some rows the clone size is stated as once, few or many, or as a class when expanded; others skip it.

>TRBJ1-5|TRBD1|once|TRBV7-9
CASSLATGTGVNQPQHF
TGTGCCAGCAGCTTAGCGACCGGGACAGGAGTTAATCAGCCCCAGCATTTT
>TRBJ1-5|-|-|TRBV3-1/TRBV3-2
CASSQKAAGHQPQHF
TGTGCCAGCAGCCAAAAGGCCGCGGGGCATCAGCCCCAGCATTTT
>TRBJ1-3|TRBD1|-|TRBV30
CAWSTGVTGNTIYF
TGTGCCTGGAGTACAGGGGTCACTGGAAACACCATATATTTT
>TRBJ1-5|TRBD1|-|TRBV4-2
CASSLEGARNQPQHF
TGTGCCAGCAGCCTCGAGGGGGCGAGGAATCAGCCCCAGCATTTT
>TRBJ2-2|-|once|TRBV5-1
CASRNRAGDTGELFF
TGCGCCAGCAGAAACAGGGCGGGAGACACCGGGGAGCTGTTTTTT
>TRBJ2-7|-|-|TRBV4-2
CASSQSRGPSSYEQYF
TGTGCCAGCAGCCAATCCCGGGGCCCATCCTCCTACGAGCAGTACTTC
>TRBJ1-5|-|once|TRBV23-1
CASSPITTEPQHF
TGCGCCAGCAGTCCTATCACGACCGAGCCCCAGCATTTT
>TRBJ1-2|-|-|TRBV6-5
CASWGGGYTF
TGTGCCAGCTGGGGGGGTGGCTACACCTTC
>TRBJ1-2|-|-|TRBV5-1
CASSSDYGYTF
TGCGCCAGCAGCTCGGACTATGGCTACACCTTC
>TRBJ2-3|-|once|TRBV25-1
CASSEPRGRILGTQYF
TGTGCCAGCAGTGAACCCCGGGGCCGCATCCTAGGGACGCAGTATTTT
>TRBJ2-4|-|-|TRBV5-6
CASSLIPGQGVAKNIQYF
TGTGCCAGCAGCTTGATTCCGGGACAAGGAGTAGCCAAAAACATTCAGTACTTC
>TRBJ2-1|-|-|TRBV5-1
CASRTTPGDTSWEQFF
TGCGCCAGCAGGACCACCCCCGGGGACACGTCATGGGAGCAGTTCTTC
>TRBJ1-5|TRBD1|-|TRBV19
CASSSVRQGQVLSASNQPQHF
TGTGCCAGTAGTTCCGTCAGACAGGGCCAAGTATTAAGTGCGAGCAATCAGCCCCAGCATTTT